Listed below are T cell receptor beta chains from one sample, sequenced in a study of blood T cells in healthy people across ages. Each CDR3 protein is one row after TCRdb ran MiXCR on the 5' RACE reads. The sample holds 1.2 million to 1.5 million distinct CDR3 sequences, 42% seen once. The sequencing input was blood. Source of these receptors: a woman younger than 35 in good health. Both conserved end residues are part of each CDR3. The order of the fields is D gene, J gene, clone size, V gene, CDR3 DNA, CDR3 protein. D genes are given only for firm matches. Clone size is given for some rows only: seen once, a few or many times, or a class if the clone is expanded.

NA,TRBJ1-2,few,TRBV2,TGTGCCAGCAGTCGGGACGGAGTCGGGGGCTACACCTTC,CASSRDGVGGYTF
NA,TRBJ2-1,few,TRBV10-3,TGTGCCATCAGTGCCGGGGATGAGCAGTTCTTC,CAISAGDEQFF
NA,TRBJ2-7,few,TRBV20-1,TGCAGTGCCGGTGGGCATAAGATCTACGAGCAGTACTTC,CSAGGHKIYEQYF
NA,TRBJ2-5,NA,TRBV20-1,TGCAGTGCTAGATCCCTTCAGGGTGTCCAAGAGACCCAGTACTTC,CSARSLQGVQETQYF
NA,TRBJ2-7,NA,TRBV10-2,TGCGCCAGCAGTGAGTCCGGGGAGAGACCGAACTACGAGCAGTACTTC,CASSESGERPNYEQYF
NA,TRBJ2-1,NA,TRBV11-1,TGTGCCAGCAGCCCTACACACACAAGCTCCTACAATGAGCAGTTCTTC,CASSPTHTSSYNEQFF
NA,TRBJ2-7,few,TRBV11-2,TGTGCCAGCAGCTTACGAGTCAACGGCTACGAGCAGTACTTC,CASSLRVNGYEQYF
TRBD2,TRBJ2-5,NA,TRBV20-1,TGCAGTGCTAAACTAGCGGGGCTCCAAGAGACCCGGTACTTC,CSAKLAGLQETRYF
NA,TRBJ2-7,few,TRBV6-4,TGTGCCAGCAGAGAGCGGCGAACGGGGTTTGAGGACGAGCAGTACTTC,CASRERRTGFEDEQYF
TRBD1,TRBJ2-1,few,TRBV10-3,TGTGCCATCAGTGGGACAGGGAACAATGAGCAGTTCTTC,CAISGTGNNEQFF
TRBD1,TRBJ2-7,few,TRBV10-3,TGTGCCATCAGTGAGGGGGGACAGTTCGTCTACGCCGAGCAGTACTTC,CAISEGGQFVYAEQYF
TRBD2,TRBJ2-5,NA,TRBV6-1,TGTGCCAGCAGTGAAGGAGGCGCGGGACTAGAGCAGTACTTC,CASSEGGAGLEQYF
TRBD1,TRBJ1-2,NA,TRBV7-9,TGTGCCGGCAGACACGCCGGGACAGGGGGCGGTGGCTACACCTTC,CAGRHAGTGGGGYTF
TRBD1,TRBJ2-5,NA,TRBV7-9,TGTGCCAGCAGCCCGGGACAGGAAGTGACCCAGTACTTC,CASSPGQEVTQYF
TRBD1,TRBJ1-3,NA,TRBV14,TGTGCCAGCAACGACAGGGTGGAAAACACCATATATTTT,CASNDRVENTIYF
NA,TRBJ2-7,NA,TRBV20-1,TGCAGTGCTAGAGATTGGGGGACGCGCTCCTACGAGCAGTACTTC,CSARDWGTRSYEQYF
TRBD1,TRBJ1-2,many,TRBV20-1,TGCAGTGCTAACGCCGACAGGGGCTATGGCTACACCTTC,CSANADRGYGYTF
NA,TRBJ1-1,few,TRBV5-1,TGCGCCAGCAGCTTGAGAAAGGAGGCTGAAGCTTTCTTT,CASSLRKEAEAFF
NA,TRBJ2-7,NA,TRBV2,TGTGCCAGCAGTGTTACACTGTTGCCTCTTTCCGACGAGCAGTACTTC,CASSVTLLPLSDEQYF
NA,TRBJ2-7,NA,TRBV6-5,TGTGCCAGCAGTTATAATCAGGGACCCTACGAGCAGTACTTC,CASSYNQGPYEQYF
NA,TRBJ2-1,few,TRBV20-1,TGCAGTGCTCGGGACTCCATGGGCTCCTACAATGAGCAGTTCTTC,CSARDSMGSYNEQFF
NA,TRBJ2-7,NA,TRBV29-1,TGCAGCGTTCGTATTGGGACGGAGGCCTACGAGCAGTACTTC,CSVRIGTEAYEQYF
NA,TRBJ2-3,few,TRBV7-9,TGTGCCAGCAGCTCCCAGGGTGTCGTTGTGGATACGCAGTATTTT,CASSSQGVVVDTQYF
NA,TRBJ1-6,few,TRBV28,TGTGCCAGCAGTTTATCAGGAGGCGCCCTGAGCTCCTATAATTCACCCCTCCACTTT,CASSLSGGALSSYNSPLHF
TRBD1,TRBJ2-1,NA,TRBV7-2,TGTGCCAGCAGCTCAGAGACAGGGGGCGTCGATGAGCAGTTCTTC,CASSSETGGVDEQFF
TRBD1,TRBJ2-5,NA,TRBV11-1,TGTGCCAGCAGCCGGGACAGGGGGTTTGAGCAGTACTTC,CASSRDRGFEQYF
TRBD1,TRBJ2-3,NA,TRBV12-3/TRBV12-4,TGTGCCAGCAGTTCCGGACAGGGGGCGTCCACAGATACGCAGTATTTT,CASSSGQGASTDTQYF
NA,TRBJ2-7,NA,TRBV2,TGTGCCAGCACGGACAAAGTCGACGAGCAGTACTTC,CASTDKVDEQYF
NA,TRBJ2-1,few,TRBV5-1,TGCGCCAGCAGCTTAACGGTGTCGAGGGGAACTAGCAGAACCTACAATGAGCAGTTCTTC,CASSLTVSRGTSRTYNEQFF
NA,TRBJ2-7,few,TRBV6-5,TGTGCCAGCAGTTACAATGGAGGCGAGCAGTACTTC,CASSYNGGEQYF
NA,TRBJ1-5,NA,TRBV2,TGTGCCAGCAGGGAGACAGGTCAGCCCCAGCATTTT,CASRETGQPQHF
NA,TRBJ2-7,NA,TRBV28,TGTGCCAGCAGTCAAATAGGGGACTCCTACGAGCAGTACTTC,CASSQIGDSYEQYF
TRBD2,TRBJ2-7,NA,TRBV4-1,TGCGCCAGCAGCCCCGGGACTAGCGAAGGCGAGCAGTACTTC,CASSPGTSEGEQYF
NA,TRBJ2-3,few,TRBV2,TGTGCCAGCACCTTGATGGCAGCGTCTCCCCTAAATAAGGGGGGGTCCTACACAGATACGCAGTATTTT,CASTLMAASPLNKGGSYTDTQYF
TRBD2,TRBJ2-3,NA,TRBV6-6,TGTGCCAGCAGTTACCGAGCGGGGGGCTTGAAGACAGATACGCGGTATTTT,CASSYRAGGLKTDTRYF
NA,TRBJ2-1,few,TRBV20-1,TGCAGTGCTAGAGATATGACGGGAGTCAGCAATGAGCAGTTCTTC,CSARDMTGVSNEQFF
NA,TRBJ2-2,once,TRBV20-1,TGCAGTGCAATTAAACAGGGTAGGAACACCGGGGAGCTGTTTTTT,CSAIKQGRNTGELFF
TRBD1,TRBJ1-2,NA,TRBV12-3/TRBV12-4,TGTGCCAGCAGTTTACAAAGGGCAGGGGGCCACTATGGCTACACCTTC,CASSLQRAGGHYGYTF
NA,TRBJ1-1,few,TRBV18,TGTGCCAGCTCACCGTACAGGGCTACGAACACTGAAGCTTTCTTT,CASSPYRATNTEAFF
TRBD2,TRBJ2-1,NA,TRBV5-6,TGTGCCAGCAGCTTCGGACTAGCGGGAGTTGGTGAGCAGTTCTTC,CASSFGLAGVGEQFF
NA,TRBJ1-4,few,TRBV30,TGTGCCTGGAGGCGTCGGGGTAATCAAGAAAAACTGTTTTTT,CAWRRRGNQEKLFF
TRBD2,TRBJ2-5,NA,TRBV20-1,TGCAGTGCTAGATGGACTAGAGTTCTGGAGGAGACCCAGTACTTC,CSARWTRVLEETQYF
NA,TRBJ2-1,NA,TRBV9,TGTGCCAGCAGCGCGGCTCCCAGCTCCTACAATGAGCAGTTCTTC,CASSAAPSSYNEQFF
TRBD1,TRBJ1-2,NA,TRBV20-1,TGCAGTGCTAGAGATGGGACAGCGAACTATGGCTACACCTTC,CSARDGTANYGYTF
NA,TRBJ2-7,NA,TRBV28,TGTGCCAGCAGCCCTTATGAGGGGCTCTCCGAGCAGTACTTC,CASSPYEGLSEQYF
NA,TRBJ1-6,once,TRBV6-6,TGTGCCAGCAGTTACAACGGACAGTCAAATTCACCCCTCCACTTT,CASSYNGQSNSPLHF
NA,TRBJ2-5,NA,TRBV4-2,TGTGCCAGCAGCCATGTGGGACGGGCAAGTGGAAGTGAGCAGTACTTC,CASSHVGRASGSEQYF
NA,TRBJ1-1,NA,TRBV7-9,TGTGCCAGCAGCGCCCCCGGGACATTGAACACTGAAGCTTTCTTT,CASSAPGTLNTEAFF
TRBD1,TRBJ2-1,few,TRBV6-1,TGTGCCAGCAGTGCCGGGACAGGGTTCGGTGAGCAGTTCTTC,CASSAGTGFGEQFF
NA,TRBJ1-6,few,TRBV20-1,TGCAGTGCCACCAAGGGGGGGCTACCCAATGATTCACCCCTCCACTTT,CSATKGGLPNDSPLHF
NA,TRBJ1-5,NA,TRBV20-1,TGCAGTGCTCTGGCCCCACAGTTCCAGCCCCAGCATTTT,CSALAPQFQPQHF
NA,TRBJ2-1,NA,TRBV6-2/TRBV6-3,TGTGCCAGCAGTTACTCGATGGGACTTACGAGCTCCTACAATGAGCAGTTCTTT,CASSYSMGLTSSYNEQFF
NA,TRBJ1-1,few,TRBV27,TGTGCCAGCAGCCCTTCGAGTGGGATCACTGAAGCTTTCTTT,CASSPSSGITEAFF
NA,TRBJ2-1,NA,TRBV6-1,TGTGCCAGCAGTGAAAGGGAGACAGGATCCTACAATGAGCAGTTCTTC,CASSERETGSYNEQFF
NA,TRBJ2-5,NA,TRBV24-1,TGTGCCACCAGTGATCTTCCCGGAGGCATTACCCAGTACTTC,CATSDLPGGITQYF